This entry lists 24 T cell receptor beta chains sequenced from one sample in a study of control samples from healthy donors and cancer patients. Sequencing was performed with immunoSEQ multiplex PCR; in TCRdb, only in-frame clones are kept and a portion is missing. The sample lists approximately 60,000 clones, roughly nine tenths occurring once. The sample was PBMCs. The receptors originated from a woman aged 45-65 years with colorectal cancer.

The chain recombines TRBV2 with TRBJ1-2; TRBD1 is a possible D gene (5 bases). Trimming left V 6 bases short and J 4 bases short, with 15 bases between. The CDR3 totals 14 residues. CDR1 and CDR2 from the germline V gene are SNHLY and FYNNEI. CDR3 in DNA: TGTGCCAGCAGACCTACACTTGGGGGCTATGGCTACACCTTC. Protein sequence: CASRPTLGGYGYTF.

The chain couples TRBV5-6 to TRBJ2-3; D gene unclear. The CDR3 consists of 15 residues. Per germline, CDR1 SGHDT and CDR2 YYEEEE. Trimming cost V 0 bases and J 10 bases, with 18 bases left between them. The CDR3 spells CASSLVQSDSNAQYF. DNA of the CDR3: TGTGCCAGCAGCTTGGTACAGTCTGATTCGAATGCGCAGTATTTT.

The chain's CDR3 is CASSYPGSGTGELFF. The CDR3, as DNA: TGTGCCAGCAGCTACCCAGGGTCGGGCACCGGGGAGCTGTTTTTT. V is TRBV5-6 and J is TRBJ2-2, with D maybe TRBD1 (5 bases). V lost 3 bases, J lost 4 bases, and 13 bases lay in between. Germline CDR1 is SGHDT and CDR2 is YYEEEE. The CDR3 runs to 15 residues. Full variable domain (remainder filled in from reference TRBV5-6 and TRBJ2-2): DAGVTQSPTHLIKTRGQQVTLRCSPKSGHDTVSWYQQALGQGPQFIFQYYEEEERQRGNFPDRFSGHQFPNYSSELNVNALLLGDSALYLCASSYPGSGTGELFFGEGSRLTVL.

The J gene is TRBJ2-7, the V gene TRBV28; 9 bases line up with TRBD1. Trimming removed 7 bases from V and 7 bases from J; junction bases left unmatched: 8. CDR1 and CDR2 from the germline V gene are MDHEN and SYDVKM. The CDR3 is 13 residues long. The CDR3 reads CASNHTGGWEQYF. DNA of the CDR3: TGTGCCAGCAACCATACAGGGGGCTGGGAGCAGTACTTC.

Written as DNA, the CDR3 is TGCGCCAGCCGACAGGGCCAGAACACCGGGGAGCTGTTTTTT. This sequence encodes CASRQGQNTGELFF. The chain employs TRBV5-1 and TRBJ2-2; TRBD1 matches at 7 bases. Germline CDR1 reads SGHRS; CDR2 reads YFSETQ. V dropped 7 bases and J dropped 1; count of bases not matched to a gene: 4. The CDR3 runs to 14 residues.

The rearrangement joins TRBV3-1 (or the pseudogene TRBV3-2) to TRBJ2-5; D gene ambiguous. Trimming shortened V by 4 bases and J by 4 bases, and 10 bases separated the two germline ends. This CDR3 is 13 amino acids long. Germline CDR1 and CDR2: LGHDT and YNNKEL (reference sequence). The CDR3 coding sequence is TGTGCCAGCAGCCCCACGGACGGAGAGACCCAGTACTTC. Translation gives CASSPTDGETQYF.

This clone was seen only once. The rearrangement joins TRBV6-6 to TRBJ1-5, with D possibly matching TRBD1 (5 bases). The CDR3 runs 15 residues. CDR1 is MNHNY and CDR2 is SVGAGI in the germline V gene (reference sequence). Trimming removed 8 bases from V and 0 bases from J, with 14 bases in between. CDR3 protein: CASASGTYSNQPQHF. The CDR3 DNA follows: TGTGCCAGCGCGTCCGGGACTTATAGCAATCAGCCCCAGCATTTT.

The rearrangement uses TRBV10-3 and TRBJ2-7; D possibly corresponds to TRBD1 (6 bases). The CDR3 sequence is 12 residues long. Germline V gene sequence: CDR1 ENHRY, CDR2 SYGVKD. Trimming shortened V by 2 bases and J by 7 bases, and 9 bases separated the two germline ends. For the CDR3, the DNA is TGTGCCATCAGTGAGGGACAGTTGGAGCAGTACTTC. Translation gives CAISEGQLEQYF.

This CDR3 reads CASSTGPFGGYTF. CDR3 coding DNA: TGTGCCAGCAGCACGGGCCCCTTCGGTGGCTACACCTTC. V usage is TRBV5-6 and J usage is TRBJ1-2; no clear D. Trimming took 4 bases from V and 7 from J, leaving 14 bases between them. The germline V gene encodes CDR1 SGHDT and CDR2 YYEEEE. CDR3 length: 13 amino acids. Full variable domain (rest looked up from reference TRBV5-6 and TRBJ1-2): DAGVTQSPTHLIKTRGQQVTLRCSPKSGHDTVSWYQQALGQGPQFIFQYYEEEERQRGNFPDRFSGHQFPNYSSELNVNALLLGDSALYLCASSTGPFGGYTFGSGTRLTVV.

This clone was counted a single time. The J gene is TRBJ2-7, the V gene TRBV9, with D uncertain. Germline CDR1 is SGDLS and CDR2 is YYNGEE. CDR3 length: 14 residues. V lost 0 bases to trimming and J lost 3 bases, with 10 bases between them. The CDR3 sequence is CASSVGGVSYEQYF. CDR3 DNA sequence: TGTGCCAGCAGCGTAGGAGGAGTCAGCTACGAGCAGTACTTC.

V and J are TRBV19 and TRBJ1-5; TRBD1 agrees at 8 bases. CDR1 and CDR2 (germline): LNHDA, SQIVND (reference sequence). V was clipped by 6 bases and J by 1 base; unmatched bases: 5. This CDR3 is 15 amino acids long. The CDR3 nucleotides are TGTGCCAGTAGCAAGGACAGGGAGAGCAATCAGCCCCAGCATTTT. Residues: CASSKDRESNQPQHF.

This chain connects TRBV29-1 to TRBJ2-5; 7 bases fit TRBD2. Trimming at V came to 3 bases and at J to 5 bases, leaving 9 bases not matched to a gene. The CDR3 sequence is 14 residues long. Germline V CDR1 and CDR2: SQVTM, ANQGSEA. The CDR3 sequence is CSVEGGRGWETQYF. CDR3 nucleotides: TGCAGCGTTGAGGGCGGGAGAGGATGGGAGACCCAGTACTTC.

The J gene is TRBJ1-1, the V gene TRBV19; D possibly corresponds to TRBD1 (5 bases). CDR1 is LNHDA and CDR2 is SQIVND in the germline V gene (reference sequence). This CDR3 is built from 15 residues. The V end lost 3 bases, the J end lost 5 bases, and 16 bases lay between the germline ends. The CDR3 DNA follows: TGTGCCAGTAGTATCGCAGGCGGGGGTGCGACTGAAGCTTTCTTT. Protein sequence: CASSIAGGGATEAFF.

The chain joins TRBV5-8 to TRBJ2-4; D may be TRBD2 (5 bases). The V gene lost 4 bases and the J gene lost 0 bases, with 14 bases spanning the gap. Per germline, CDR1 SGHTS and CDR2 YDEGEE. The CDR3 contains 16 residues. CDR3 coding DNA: TGTGCCAGCAGCGGTGTGAGGGCACTAGCCAAAAACATTCAGTACTTC. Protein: CASSGVRALAKNIQYF. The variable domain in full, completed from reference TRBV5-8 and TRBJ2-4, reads EAGVTQSPTHLIKTRGQQATLRCSPISGHTSVYWYQQALGLGLQFLLWYDEGEERNRGNFPPRFSGRQFPNYSSELNVNALELEDSALYLCASSGVRALAKNIQYFGAGTRLSVL.

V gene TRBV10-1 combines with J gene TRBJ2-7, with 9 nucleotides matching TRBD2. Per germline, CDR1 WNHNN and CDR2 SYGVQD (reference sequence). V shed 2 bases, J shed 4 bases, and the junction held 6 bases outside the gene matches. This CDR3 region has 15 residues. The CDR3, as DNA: TGCGCCAGCAGTGAGAGGCGGGGGGGGATATACGAGCAGTACTTC. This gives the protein CASSERRGGIYEQYF.

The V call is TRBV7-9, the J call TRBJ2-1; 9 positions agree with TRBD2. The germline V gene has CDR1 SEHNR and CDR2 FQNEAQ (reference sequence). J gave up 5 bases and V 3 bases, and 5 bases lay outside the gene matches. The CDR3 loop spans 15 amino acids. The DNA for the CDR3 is TGTGCCAGCAGCTTTAGCGGGGGCTGGGACAATGAGCAGTTCTTC. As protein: CASSFSGGWDNEQFF.

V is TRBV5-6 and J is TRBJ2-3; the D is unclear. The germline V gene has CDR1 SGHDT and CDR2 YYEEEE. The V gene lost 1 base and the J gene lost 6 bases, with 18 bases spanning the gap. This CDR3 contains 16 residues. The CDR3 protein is CASSLISADLGDTQYF. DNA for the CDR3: TGTGCCAGCAGCTTGATATCGGCTGACCTAGGGGATACGCAGTATTTT.

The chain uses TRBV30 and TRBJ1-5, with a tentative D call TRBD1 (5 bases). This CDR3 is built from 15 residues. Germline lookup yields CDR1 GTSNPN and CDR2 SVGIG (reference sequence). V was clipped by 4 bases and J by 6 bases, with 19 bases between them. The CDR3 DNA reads TGTGCCTGGAATTCGGGGGTAACTAGGTTTCAGCCCCAGCATTTT. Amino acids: CAWNSGVTRFQPQHF.

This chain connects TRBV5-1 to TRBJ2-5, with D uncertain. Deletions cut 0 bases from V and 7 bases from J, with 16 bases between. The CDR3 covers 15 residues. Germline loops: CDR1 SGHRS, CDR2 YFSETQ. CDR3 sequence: CASSLVFFGSGTQYF. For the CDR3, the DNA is TGCGCCAGCAGCTTGGTGTTCTTTGGGTCGGGGACCCAGTACTTC.

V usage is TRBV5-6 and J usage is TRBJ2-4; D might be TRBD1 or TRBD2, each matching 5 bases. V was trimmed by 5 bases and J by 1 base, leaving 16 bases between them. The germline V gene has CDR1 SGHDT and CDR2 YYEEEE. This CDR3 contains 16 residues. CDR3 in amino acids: CASRLMRDLAKNIQYF. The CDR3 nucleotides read TGTGCCAGCAGACTTATGAGGGACCTCGCCAAAAACATTCAGTACTTC.

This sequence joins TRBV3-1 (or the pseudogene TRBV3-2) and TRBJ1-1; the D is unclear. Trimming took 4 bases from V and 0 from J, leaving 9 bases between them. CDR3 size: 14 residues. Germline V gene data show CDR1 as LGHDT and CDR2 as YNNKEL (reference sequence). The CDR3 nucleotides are TGTGCCAGCAGCCCAGACACCCTGAACACTGAAGCTTTCTTT. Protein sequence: CASSPDTLNTEAFF.

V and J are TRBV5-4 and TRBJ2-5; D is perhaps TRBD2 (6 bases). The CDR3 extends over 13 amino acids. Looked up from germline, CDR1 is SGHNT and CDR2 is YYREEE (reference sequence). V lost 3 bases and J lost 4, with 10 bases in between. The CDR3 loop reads CASSSGLPETQYF. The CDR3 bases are TGTGCCAGCAGCTCGGGACTTCCAGAGACCCAGTACTTC.

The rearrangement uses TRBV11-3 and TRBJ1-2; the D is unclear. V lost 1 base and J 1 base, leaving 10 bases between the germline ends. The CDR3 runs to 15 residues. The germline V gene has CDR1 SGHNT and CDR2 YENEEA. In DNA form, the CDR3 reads TGTGCCAGCAGCTTAGGTTTAGGGCTTAACTATGGCTACACCTTC. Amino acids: CASSLGLGLNYGYTF.

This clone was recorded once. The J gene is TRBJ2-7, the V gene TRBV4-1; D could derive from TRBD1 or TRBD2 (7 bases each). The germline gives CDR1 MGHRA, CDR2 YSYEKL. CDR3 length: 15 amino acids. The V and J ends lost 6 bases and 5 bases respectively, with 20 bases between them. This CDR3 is CASSTPRGGNHEQYF. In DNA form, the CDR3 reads TGCGCCAGCAGTACCCCCAGGGGGGGAAATCACGAGCAGTACTTC.